Sequencing of this T cell receptor beta chain was carried out in a study of blood T cell repertoires in COVID-19 (TCRdb year 2020). In terms of the full investigation: The collaborator samples originated in the United States, Italy and Spain and spanned the acute and convalescent phases of COVID-19. Nearly every sample came with metadata listing a de-identified subject ID, COVID-19 status, age in years and sex. The material from the prospective study consisted of cDNA or gDNA derived from T cells, B-cell-depleted T cells, or PBMCs. HLA class I and class II types, where available, came from metadata supplied by the sample provider rather than from assay-based typing. The samples were drawn from the first 160 participants of the ongoing ImmuneRACE study and from some 1,300 subjects provided by 6 global collaborators. A freely available public database, intended as a resource for researchers studying the immune response to SARS-CoV-2, is where the repertoires were released. Subjects who had been exposed to COVID-19, were actively infected with it, or had recovered from it provided the deeply sampled blood TCRbeta repertoires that made up the dataset. Overall study results and their limits: The amount of clinical and demographic metadata varied by source and participant and was provided uncurated.

There are 14 amino acids in the CDR3, from cysteine to phenylalanine inclusive. Kept here is only the CDR3 DNA, which spans 42 bases and is read in frame from base 1. V loses 4 bases of germline sequence and J loses 0 bases, and the interval between the two ends is 10 bases. Via the germline V gene, CDR1 is MGHRA and CDR2 YSYEKL. On this clone itself: Its antigen target is currently unknown. Base qualities are not recorded, but no much larger clone differs from it by a single base.

The immunoSEQ Assay, a bias-controlled multiplex PCR, was used to amplify TCRbeta CDR3 regions from genomic DNA. In the authors' own workflow: The number of nucleated cells in each sample was estimated by amplification of reference gene primers within the assay. To quantify the absolute abundance of each unique TCRbeta CDR3 rearrangement, sequence reads were collapsed and filtered. For each sample, productive Simpson clonality was calculated by taking the square root of Simpson's diversity index across productive rearrangements. Entries here come from immuneACCESS through TCRdb and include only in-frame sequences with V and J called. Some clones fail to appear in such tables; in the studies checked, an unresolved V gene covers under half of the shortfall, and the cause of the remainder is unknown. D and trimming come from the DNA, and the V and J calls and clone size come from that table. This sample holds 71,000 or so clones; about 80% were observed only once. The ten largest clones represent roughly 28% of the sample.

Each collaborating institution followed its own protocols to collect whole blood in K2EDTA tubes. For TCRbeta analysis, collaborators shipped samples in one of three forms: frozen whole blood, isolated PBMCs, or DNA extracted from either of those sample types. The receptor was isolated from a man between 65 and 85 years old with acute or convalescent COVID-19. The chain is encoded by TRBV4-1 joined to TRBJ2-7, with the D segment identity uncertain. Sequencing was done on a sample of peripheral blood. The CDR3 region has the sequence CASSPTQASYEQYF. The DNA sequence is given as TGCGCCAGCAGCCCAACCCAGGCCTCCTACGAGCAGTACTTC.